This TCR beta chain appears in the sequencing data of a study of early T cells in non-severe SARS-CoV-2 infection. Across the whole study: RNA in bulk from unsorted whole blood was sequenced, and chains were unpaired. Study-level findings and limits: Private and CD4 specificities were missed by VDJdb matching, which favored anti-spike CD8 responses.

TCRdb re-derived calls from the 5' RACE reads in MiXCR, one entry per CDR3 protein. Here the sample spans roughly 55,000 distinct CDR3 sequences, 6.2% being singletons. This clonotype showed up many times. Its specificity is unknown. The ends were cut back, 4 bases at V and 3 bases at J, with 7 bases in the middle. Germline CDR1 reads MNHEY; CDR2 reads SVGAGI. This CDR3 is 14 amino acids long. Sequenced sample: whole blood. J is TRBJ2-6 and V is TRBV6-5; the D is unclear. The source is an adult who was a healthcare worker with PCR-confirmed SARS-CoV-2 infection or an uninfected control (not recorded which). CDR3 sequence: CASSWGDGANVLTF. The DNA of the CDR3 is TGTGCCAGCAGTTGGGGTGATGGGGCCAACGTCCTGACTTTC.